This TCR beta chain was sequenced during a study of radiation and T cells in renal cell carcinoma. Study background: Nephrectomy followed 15 Gy stereotactic body radiation by 4 weeks. The study, taken as a whole, reports: From baseline, blood top tumor clonotypes peaked at 2 weeks post-radiation.

A word on this clone: Its antigen is unidentified.

Noted time point: baseline pretreatment blood. The treatment here: 15 Gy SBRT to primary tumor, nephrectomy 4 weeks later. Blood was sampled at baseline, 2 weeks and 4 weeks after SBRT. The assay was immunoSEQ multiplex PCR, and TCRdb's table has in-frame clones only and misses some. The data hold 70,000 to 95,000 clones, with over 75% observed a single time. V was cut by 2 bases and J by 3 bases, with 24 bases left in between. Per germline, CDR1 SGHDT and CDR2 YYEEEE. The CDR3 is 18 amino acids. The specimen was blood, collected from a patient whose treatment included radiotherapy and nephrectomy. The receptor comes from a man in his 60s with renal cell carcinoma. This sequence joins TRBV5-6 and TRBJ2-7; possibly TRBD1 for D (6 bases). DNA for the CDR3: TGTGCCAGCAGCTTTTCTAGGGACACTTCATTATCCTACTACGAGCAGTACTTC. This codes for CASSFSRDTSLSYYEQYF.